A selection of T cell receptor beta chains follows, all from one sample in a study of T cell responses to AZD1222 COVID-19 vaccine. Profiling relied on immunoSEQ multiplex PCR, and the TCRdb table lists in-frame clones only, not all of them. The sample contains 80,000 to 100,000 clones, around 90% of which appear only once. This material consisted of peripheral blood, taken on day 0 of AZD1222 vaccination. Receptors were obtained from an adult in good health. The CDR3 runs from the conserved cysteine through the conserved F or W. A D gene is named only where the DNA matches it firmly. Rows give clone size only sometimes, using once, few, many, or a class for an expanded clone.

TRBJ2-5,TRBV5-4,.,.,CASSLTGKETQYF,TGTGCCAGCAGCTTGACAGGGAAAGAGACCCAGTACTTC
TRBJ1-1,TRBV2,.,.,CASSPDTKNTEAFF,TGTGCCAGCAGTCCGGACACGAAGAACACTGAAGCTTTCTTT
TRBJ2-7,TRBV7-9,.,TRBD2,CASSPQGLAGGEQYF,TGTGCCAGCAGCCCGCAAGGACTAGCGGGTGGCGAGCAGTACTTC
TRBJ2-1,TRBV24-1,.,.,CATSDLTGMQFF,TGTGCCACCAGTGATTTGACAGGGATGCAGTTCTTC
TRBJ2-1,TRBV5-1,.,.,CASSFYGGNEQFF,TGCGCCAGCAGCTTCTACGGGGGCAATGAGCAGTTCTTC
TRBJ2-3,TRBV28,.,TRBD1,CASSPGQGFGDTQYF,TGTGCCAGCAGTCCGGGACAGGGTTTTGGAGATACGCAGTATTTT
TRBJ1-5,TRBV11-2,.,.,CASSLGNGTPQHF,TGTGCCAGCAGCTTGGGTAACGGGACGCCCCAGCATTTT
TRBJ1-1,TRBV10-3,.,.,CAISENDLNTEAFF,TGTGCCATCAGTGAGAACGACCTGAACACTGAAGCTTTCTTT
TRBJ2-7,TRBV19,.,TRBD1,CASSSPGTGPSYEQYF,TGTGCCAGTAGTTCCCCCGGGACAGGGCCTTCCTACGAGCAGTACTTC
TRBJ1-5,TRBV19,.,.,CASSIGRGYSNQPQHF,TGTGCCAGTAGTATCGGGCGGGGTTATAGCAATCAGCCCCAGCATTTT
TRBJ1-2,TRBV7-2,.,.,CASSFGGGQNYGYTF,TGTGCCAGCAGCTTTGGGGGCGGACAGAACTATGGCTACACCTTC
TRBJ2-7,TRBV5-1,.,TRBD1,CASTPDRSSYEQYF,TGCGCCAGCACCCCGGACAGGAGCTCCTACGAGCAGTACTTC
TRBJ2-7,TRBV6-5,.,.,CASSYWGQFENEQYF,TGTGCCAGCAGTTACTGGGGACAATTCGAAAACGAGCAGTACTTC
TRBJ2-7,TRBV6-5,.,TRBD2,CASSTTSVTYEQYF,TGTGCCAGCAGTACGACTAGCGTGACATACGAGCAGTACTTC
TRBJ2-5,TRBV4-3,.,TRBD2,CASSQDLLGRSSGKRDQYF,TGCGCCAGCAGCCAAGATCTTTTGGGTCGATCTAGCGGGAAGCGAGACCAGTACTTC
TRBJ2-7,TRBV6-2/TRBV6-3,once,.,CASSPSLRLYSYEQYF,TGTGCCAGCAGTCCGTCCCTCAGGTTATATTCCTACGAGCAGTACTTC
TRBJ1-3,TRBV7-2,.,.,CASSLDVGIGNTIYF,TGTGCCAGCAGCTTGGATGTCGGGATAGGAAACACCATATATTTT
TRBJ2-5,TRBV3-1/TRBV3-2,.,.,CASSQDKGQGYGETQYF,TGTGCCAGCAGCCAAGATAAGGGGCAGGGGTATGGGGAGACCCAGTACTTC
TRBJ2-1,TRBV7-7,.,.,CASSRDPDGYNEQFF,TGTGCCAGCAGCAGAGACCCAGACGGGTACAATGAGCAGTTCTTC
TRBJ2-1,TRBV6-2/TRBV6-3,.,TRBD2,CASSLRRGRPTNEQFF,TGTGCCAGCAGTCTCCGCCGCGGGAGACCCACCAATGAGCAGTTCTTC
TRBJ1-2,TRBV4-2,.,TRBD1,CASSQGTGGDYGYTF,TGTGCCAGCAGCCAGGGGACAGGGGGAGACTATGGCTACACCTTC
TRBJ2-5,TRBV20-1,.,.,CSASYETQYF,TGCAGTGCTAGCTATGAGACCCAGTACTTC
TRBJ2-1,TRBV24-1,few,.,CATSDFERGDNEQFF,TGTGCCACCAGTGATTTTGAGCGCGGGGACAATGAGCAGTTCTTC
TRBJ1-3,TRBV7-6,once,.,CASSLNTGSGNTIYF,TGTGCCAGCAGCTTAAACACAGGATCTGGAAACACCATATATTTT
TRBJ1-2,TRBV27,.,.,CASRRGISGYTF,TGTGCCAGCAGACGGGGTATCTCTGGCTACACCTTC
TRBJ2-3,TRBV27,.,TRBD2,CASSFFLAGAGTDTQYF,TGTGCCAGCAGTTTTTTCCTAGCGGGAGCAGGCACAGATACGCAGTATTTT
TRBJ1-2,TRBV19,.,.,CASSIDQRRVTGYTF,TGTGCCAGTAGTATAGATCAGCGCAGGGTAACCGGCTACACCTTC
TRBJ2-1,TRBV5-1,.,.,CASSLVREAYNEQFF,TGCGCCAGCAGCTTGGTGAGGGAAGCTTACAATGAGCAGTTCTTC
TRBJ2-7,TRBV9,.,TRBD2,CASSVGSRTSGSTYEQYF,TGTGCCAGCAGCGTAGGGTCTAGGACTAGCGGGAGTACCTACGAGCAGTACTTC
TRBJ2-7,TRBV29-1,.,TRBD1,CSVADRERTYEQYF,TGCAGCGTTGCCGACAGGGAGCGAACCTACGAGCAGTACTTC
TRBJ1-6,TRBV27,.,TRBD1,CASSSPTGAYSPLHF,TGTGCCAGCAGTTCCCCGACAGGGGCTTATTCACCCCTCCACTTT
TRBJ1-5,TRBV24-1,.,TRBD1,CATSDGGTGRSNQPQHF,TGTGCCACCAGTGATGGCGGGACAGGGAGGTCGAATCAGCCCCAGCATTTT
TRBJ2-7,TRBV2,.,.,CAVTGSYEQYF,TGTGCCGTGACCGGCTCCTACGAGCAGTACTTC
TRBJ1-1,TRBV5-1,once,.,CASSLAQGEGAFF,TGCGCCAGCAGCTTGGCGCAGGGAGAGGGAGCTTTCTTT
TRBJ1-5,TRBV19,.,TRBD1,CASTNSPRQGPSNQPQHF,TGTGCCAGTACCAATTCCCCCCGACAGGGACCGTCTAATCAGCCCCAGCATTTT
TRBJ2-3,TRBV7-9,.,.,CASSLALGSASDTQYF,TGTGCCAGCAGCTTAGCGCTGGGTAGCGCATCGGATACGCAGTATTTT
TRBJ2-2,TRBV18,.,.,CASSPRNLNTGELFF,TGTGCCAGCTCACCACGCAACTTAAACACCGGGGAGCTGTTTTTT
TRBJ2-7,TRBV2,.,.,CASSGGFGYEQYF,TGTGCCAGCAGTGGGGGCTTTGGCTACGAGCAGTACTTC
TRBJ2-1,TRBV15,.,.,CATSRDRLGGAYNEQFF,TGTGCCACCAGCAGAGATCGATTAGGTGGAGCTTACAATGAGCAGTTCTTC
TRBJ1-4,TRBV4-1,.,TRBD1,CASSHRTRGRDNEKLFF,TGCGCCAGCAGCCACAGAACGAGGGGGCGAGACAATGAAAAACTGTTTTTT
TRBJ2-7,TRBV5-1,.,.,CASSLAPGAKNEQYF,TGCGCCAGCAGCTTGGCCCCAGGGGCCAAGAACGAGCAGTACTTC
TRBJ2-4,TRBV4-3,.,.,CASSQDRSGDIQYF,TGCGCCAGCAGCCAAGATCGGTCAGGGGACATTCAGTACTTC
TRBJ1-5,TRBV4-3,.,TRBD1,CASSLDRTGNQPQHF,TGCGCCAGCAGCCTGGACAGGACGGGCAATCAGCCCCAGCATTTT
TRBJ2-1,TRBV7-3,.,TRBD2,CASSHGGLAGFNEQFF,TGTGCCAGCAGCCACGGCGGACTAGCGGGATTCAATGAGCAGTTCTTC
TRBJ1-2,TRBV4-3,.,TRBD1,CASSPRTGANYGYTF,TGCGCCAGCAGCCCACGGACAGGGGCTAACTATGGCTACACCTTC
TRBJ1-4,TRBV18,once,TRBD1,CASSRNRGTDGEKLFF,TGTGCCAGCTCAAGAAACAGGGGAACGGACGGCGAAAAACTGTTTTTT
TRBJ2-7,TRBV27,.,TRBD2,CASKLSGSGEQYF,TGTGCCAGCAAACTTAGCGGGAGCGGCGAGCAGTACTTC
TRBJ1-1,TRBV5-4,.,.,CASSTGLNTEAFF,TGTGCCAGCAGCACGGGGCTAAACACTGAAGCTTTCTTT
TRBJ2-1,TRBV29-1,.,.,CSVEGQVGTYNEQFF,TGCAGCGTTGAAGGCCAGGTAGGAACCTACAATGAGCAGTTCTTC
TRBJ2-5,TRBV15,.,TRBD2,CATSPRTSGTETQYF,TGTGCCACCAGCCCCCGGACTAGCGGGACAGAGACCCAGTACTTC
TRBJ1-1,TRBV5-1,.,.,CASSREALNTEAFF,TGCGCCAGCAGCCGAGAAGCACTGAACACTGAAGCTTTCTTT
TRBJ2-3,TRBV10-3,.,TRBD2,CAISESGLVAGTDTQYF,TGTGCCATCAGTGAGTCGGGCTTGGTAGCGGGTACAGATACGCAGTATTTT
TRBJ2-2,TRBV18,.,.,CASSLEVSNTGELFF,TGTGCCAGCTCCCTAGAGGTGTCGAACACCGGGGAGCTGTTTTTT